This section outlines one TCR beta chain sequence together with its context. Its matching antigen is unknown. This specimen comes from a study of response to subunit inactivated influenza vaccine. Points from the study as a whole: New T cells are recruited in small numbers by each seasonal influenza vaccination, according to the authors' suggestion.

TCRdb ran MiXCR on the RT-PCR reads and lists one entry per CDR3 protein. Among around 160,000 distinct CDR3 sequences listed, 11% were seen once. The CDR3 contains 15 residues. Germline lookup yields CDR1 DFQATT and CDR2 SNEGSKA (reference sequence). Trimming left V 3 bases short and J 9 bases short, with 21 bases between. The material was non-naive T cells sorted from PBMCs, obtained about 40 days after vaccination. V usage is TRBV20-1 and J usage is TRBJ2-1; D uncertain. The receptor comes from a man in his forties or fifties who received an inactivated influenza vaccine. CDR3 sequence reads: CSARPSSVMSPEQFF. The CDR3 coding sequence is TGCAGTGCTAGGCCCTCATCTGTGATGTCCCCTGAGCAGTTCTTC.